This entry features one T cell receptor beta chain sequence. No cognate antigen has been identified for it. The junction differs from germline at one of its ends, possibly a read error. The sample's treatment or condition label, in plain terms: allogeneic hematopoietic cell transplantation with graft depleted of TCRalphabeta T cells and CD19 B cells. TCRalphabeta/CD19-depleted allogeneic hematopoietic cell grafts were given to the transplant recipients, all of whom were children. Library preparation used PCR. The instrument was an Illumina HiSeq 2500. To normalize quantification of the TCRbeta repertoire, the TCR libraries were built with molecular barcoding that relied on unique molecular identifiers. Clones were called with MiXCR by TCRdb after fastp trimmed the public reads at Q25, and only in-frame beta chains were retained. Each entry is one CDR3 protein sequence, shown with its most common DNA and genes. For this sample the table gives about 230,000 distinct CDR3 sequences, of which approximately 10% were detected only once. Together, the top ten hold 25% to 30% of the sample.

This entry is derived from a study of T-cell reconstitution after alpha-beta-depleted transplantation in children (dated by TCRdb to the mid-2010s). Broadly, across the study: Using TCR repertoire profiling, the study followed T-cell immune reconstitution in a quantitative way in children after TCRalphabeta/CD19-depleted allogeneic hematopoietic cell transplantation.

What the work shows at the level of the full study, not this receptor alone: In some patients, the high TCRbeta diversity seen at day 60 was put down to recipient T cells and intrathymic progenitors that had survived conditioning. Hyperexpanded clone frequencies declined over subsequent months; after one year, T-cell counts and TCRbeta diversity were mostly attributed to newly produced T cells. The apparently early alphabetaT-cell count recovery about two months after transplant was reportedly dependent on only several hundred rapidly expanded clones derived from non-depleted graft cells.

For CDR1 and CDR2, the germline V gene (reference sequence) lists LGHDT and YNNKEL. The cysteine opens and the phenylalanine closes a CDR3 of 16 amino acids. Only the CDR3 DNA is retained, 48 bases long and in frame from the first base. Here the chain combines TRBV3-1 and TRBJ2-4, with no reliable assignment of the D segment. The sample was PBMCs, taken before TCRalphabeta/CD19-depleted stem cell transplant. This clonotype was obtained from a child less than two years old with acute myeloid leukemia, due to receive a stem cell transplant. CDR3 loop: CAISQEFGSTKNIQYF. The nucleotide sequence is TGTGCCATCAGCCAAGAGTTCGGCAGCACCAAAAACATTCAGTACTTC.